The 18 T cell receptor beta chains reported below all come from one sample, sequenced in a study of blood T cell repertoires in COVID-19. Sequencing used immunoSEQ multiplex PCR; TCRdb keeps in-frame clones, though not all of them. The sample lists over 30,000 clones, 85% to 90% seen once, with roughly an eighth in the top ten. The sample comprised peripheral blood. The receptors shown here come from a human donor with active COVID-19. The donor label of this sample is uncertain.

The V gene is TRBV9, the J gene TRBJ2-1; no firm D call. Germline CDR1 reads SGDLS; CDR2 reads YYNGEE. Trimming took 4 bases from V and 3 from J, leaving 14 bases between them. CDR3 length: 15 amino acids. CDR3 loop: CASSPSLQVYNEQFF. The CDR3 nucleotides are TGTGCCAGCAGCCCCTCCTTGCAGGTCTACAATGAGCAGTTCTTC.

DNA of the CDR3: TGCGCCAGCAGCGGTAACAGGGTACGGAATTCACCCCTCCACTTT. The encoded protein is CASSGNRVRNSPLHF. The chain couples TRBV4-3 to TRBJ1-6; D may be TRBD1 (6 bases). The CDR3 runs to 15 residues. V dropped 5 bases and J dropped 7 bases, with 15 bases sitting between them. Germline CDR1 and CDR2: LGHNA and YSLEER.

The rearrangement joins TRBV21-1 to TRBJ2-1; the DNA was not compared with TRBD2, the D call given in the table. TRBV21-1 is given as a pseudogene. CDR3 length equals 9 residues. CDR3 sequence reads: CASSKARFF. Here the CDR3 DNA reads TGTGCCAGCAGCAAAGCTCGGTTCTTC.

V gene TRBV6-5 combines with J gene TRBJ2-7; D gene ambiguous. The CDR3 sequence is 11 residues long. Trimming shortened V by 5 bases and J by 2 bases, and 4 bases separated the two germline ends. The V gene's germline CDR1 is MNHEY and CDR2 SVGAGI. CDR3 DNA: TGTGCCAGCAGTACGGCCTACGAGCAGTACTTC. As protein: CASSTAYEQYF.

The chain carries TRBV9 and TRBJ2-3, with 16 bases identical to TRBD2. CDR3 length: 18 amino acids. The germline gives CDR1 SGDLS, CDR2 YYNGEE. V lost 4 bases to trimming and J lost 1 base; unmatched junction nucleotides: 6. The CDR3 nucleotides read TGTGCCAGCAGCCCGGGACTAGCGGGGGGGTTCGGCACAGATACGCAGTATTTT. Translated, it gives CASSPGLAGGFGTDTQYF.

The chain couples TRBV12-5 to TRBJ2-7; 15 bases are shared with TRBD2. The CDR3 extends over 18 amino acids. The germline V gene has CDR1 LGHNT and CDR2 FRNRAP. Unmatched junction bases numbered 13, after V lost 4 bases and J lost 6 bases. CDR3: CASGSYYGTSGGFGEQYF. The CDR3, as DNA: TGTGCTAGTGGTTCCTACTACGGGACTAGCGGGGGGTTTGGCGAGCAGTACTTC.

The chain combines TRBV3-1 (or the pseudogene TRBV3-2) with TRBJ1-1; D is ambiguous. Trimming left V 4 bases short and J 5 bases short, with 8 bases between. CDR1 and CDR2 (germline): LGHDT, YNNKEL (reference sequence). The CDR3 is made up of 12 amino acids. CDR3 in amino acids: CASSRLGTEAFF. DNA of the CDR3: TGTGCCAGCAGCCGACTTGGTACTGAAGCTTTCTTT.

V gene TRBV5-6 combines with J gene TRBJ1-4; 10 bases match TRBD1. V was clipped by 4 bases and J by 0 bases; unmatched bases: 6. Per germline, CDR1 SGHDT and CDR2 YYEEEE. The CDR3 has 17 amino acids. This chain's CDR3 is CASSRGTGAATNEKLFF. The CDR3 DNA sequence: TGTGCCAGCAGCCGAGGGACAGGGGCGGCAACTAATGAAAAACTGTTTTTT. Full variable domain (rest looked up from reference TRBV5-6 and TRBJ1-4): DAGVTQSPTHLIKTRGQQVTLRCSPKSGHDTVSWYQQALGQGPQFIFQYYEEEERQRGNFPDRFSGHQFPNYSSELNVNALLLGDSALYLCASSRGTGAATNEKLFFGSGTQLSVL.

The chain uses TRBV2 and TRBJ2-6; 8 bases match TRBD1. V shed 10 bases and J 1 base; nucleotides not matched to a gene: 9. The germline gives CDR1 SNHLY, CDR2 FYNNEI. The CDR3 is made up of 16 amino acids. The CDR3 coding sequence is TGTGCCACCAGCCGTGACAGGGGATCTGGGGCCAACGTCCTGACTTTC. Translation gives CATSRDRGSGANVLTF.

This clone was found once. The CDR3 protein is CASSPTGVGEAFF. The CDR3 region has the DNA TGTGCCAGCTCACCTACGGGGGTTGGTGAAGCTTTCTTT. J is TRBJ1-1 and V is TRBV18; D may be TRBD1 (5 bases). Germline V gene sequence: CDR1 KGHSH, CDR2 LQKENI. V lost 3 bases and J 7 bases, leaving 12 bases between the germline ends. This CDR3 is 13 amino acids long.

V is TRBV6-2 or TRBV6-3 and J is TRBJ1-3; weak D call: TRBD1 (6 bases). Germline loops: CDR1 MNHEY, CDR2 SVGEGT. There are 16 residues in the CDR3. V lost 4 bases and J 3 bases, leaving 16 bases between the germline ends. For the CDR3, the DNA is TGTGCCAGCAGTTCCGGGACACCGAGGTTTGGAAACACCATATATTTT. Protein: CASSSGTPRFGNTIYF.

The rearrangement uses TRBV6-5 and TRBJ1-2, with TRBD1 matching 7 bases. The CDR3 contains 13 residues. J was trimmed by 2 bases and V by 6 bases; bases with no gene match: 3. Looked up from germline, CDR1 is MNHEY and CDR2 is SVGAGI. The DNA of the CDR3 is TGTGCCAGCAGAACGGGACAGAACTATGGCTACACCTTC. It specifies CASRTGQNYGYTF.

The rearrangement uses TRBV27 and TRBJ1-5, with 8 bases fitting TRBD1. There are 17 residues in the CDR3. V lost 5 bases to trimming and J lost 0 bases; unmatched junction nucleotides: 9. Germline loops: CDR1 MNHEY, CDR2 SMNVEV (reference sequence). The CDR3 region has the DNA TGTGCCAGCAGTGACAAAGACAGGGGCGGTAGCAATCAGCCCCAGCATTTT. This translates into CASSDKDRGGSNQPQHF.

V and J are TRBV19 and TRBJ2-1; 11 nucleotides agree with TRBD2. Per germline, CDR1 LNHDA and CDR2 SQIVND (reference sequence). V was pared by 1 base and J by 8 bases, with 4 bases of the junction left unmatched. The CDR3 is made up of 15 amino acids. CDR3 sequence (DNA): TGTGCCAGTAGTATAGGTAGCGGGGGGGTTTATGAGCAGTTCTTC. Its protein is CASSIGSGGVYEQFF. The variable domain in full, with the rest retrieved from reference TRBV19 and TRBJ2-1, is DGGITQSPKYLFRKEGQNVTLSCEQNLNHDAMYWYRQDPGQGLRLIYYSQIVNDFQKGDIAEGYSVSREKKESFPLTVTSAQKNPTAFYLCASSIGSGGVYEQFFGPGTRLTVL.

This clone was seen a handful of times. The chain combines TRBV4-3 with TRBJ1-5, with TRBD1 as a possible D gene (5 bases). This CDR3 spans 16 amino acids. Germline CDR1 LGHNA, CDR2 YSLEER. With 0 bases removed from V and 4 bases from J, the gap between germline ends came to 13 bases. The CDR3 nucleotides are TGCGCCAGCAGCCAAGATTATAGGGGACTTAATCAGCCCCAGCATTTT. Its translation: CASSQDYRGLNQPQHF.

V usage is TRBV4-3 and J usage is TRBJ2-7; D perhaps matches TRBD1 (6 bases). The CDR3 has 14 residues. V was trimmed by 0 bases and J by 4 bases, leaving 10 bases between them. CDR1 and CDR2 from the germline V gene are LGHNA and YSLEER. DNA for the CDR3: TGCGCCAGCAGCCAAGACAGGGGCACATACGAGCAGTACTTC. Residues: CASSQDRGTYEQYF.

V gene TRBV3-1 (or the pseudogene TRBV3-2) combines with J gene TRBJ1-2; D perhaps matches TRBD1 (5 bases). V was cut by 0 bases and J by 7 bases, with 12 bases left in between. Germline V lookup: CDR1 LGHDT, CDR2 YNNKEL (reference sequence). The CDR3 runs to 14 residues. The CDR3 sequence is CASSQDLRVPGYTF. CDR3 bases: TGTGCCAGCAGCCAAGATCTCAGGGTTCCTGGCTACACCTTC.

The chain has TRBV15 and TRBJ2-5; 10 bases are shared with TRBD2. Trimming removed 1 base from V and 7 bases from J; junction bases left unmatched: 9. Germline V gene data show CDR1 as LNHNV and CDR2 as YYDKDF (reference sequence). This CDR3 comprises 16 residues. The DNA of the CDR3 is TGTGCCACCAGCAGAGGAGAGCGGGGGGGCCGCGTGACCCAGTACTTC. Protein product: CATSRGERGGRVTQYF.